The 18 T cell receptor beta chains below all came from one sample that was sequenced in a study of regulatory T cells in long-lasting Graves disease. CDR3 regions were amplified by Arm-PCR using iRepertoire HTBI primers to build TCR beta libraries. Using its own MiXCR run on the multiplex PCR reads, TCRdb lists one record per CDR3 protein. The sample lists about 210,000 distinct CDR3 sequences, roughly 18% occurring once. Time point denoted: newly diagnosed GD, antithyroid drugs for less than 3 months. Extracted PBMC RNA gave rise to the TCR library. These data were also reused for a study on T cells in Graves' hyperthyroidism and ophthalmopathy.

The sample here was peripheral blood mononuclear cells (PBMCs), taken at new diagnosis, from a patient treated with antithyroid drugs. Receptors were obtained from a woman aged 25 to 39 with Graves disease.

Comment on this clonotype: The conserved closing phenylalanine or tryptophan is absent in this CDR3, likely reflecting a read error. It is unclear where the CDR3 begins or ends on the DNA, so no DNA is shown, and the CDR3 is as TCRdb lists it. The genes are TRBV2 and TRBJ2-5; no check of the table's D call, TRBD1, against the DNA was made. The CDR3 numbers 8 amino acids, ends counted. Germline V lookup: CDR1 SNHLY, CDR2 FYNNEI. The CDR3 is CASSSQGT.

This clonotype was picked up many times. The rearrangement joins TRBV6-5 to TRBJ2-7, with TRBD1 matching 8 bases. Germline V lookup: CDR1 MNHEY, CDR2 SVGAGI. The CDR3 is 15 amino acids. V lost 2 bases, J lost 6 bases, and 9 bases stayed unmatched. The CDR3, as DNA: TGTGCCAGCAGTTACCGGACAGGGACGGTGAGCGAGCAGTACTTC. This gives the protein CASSYRTGTVSEQYF.

This clonotype was observed at least ten times. This rearrangement joins TRBV27 to TRBJ1-5; D uncertain. The CDR3 contains 16 residues. Trimming removed 5 bases at V and 1 base at J, with 15 bases between. Germline-derived CDR1 and CDR2 are MNHEY and SMNVEV (reference sequence). In nucleotides, the CDR3 is TGTGCCAGCAGTCTCAAGCCCGGGTTGAGCAATCAGCCCCAGCATTTT. Its translation: CASSLKPGLSNQPQHF.

This clonotype was observed many times. The chain's CDR3 is CASSFSAALSGNTIYF. CDR3 coding DNA: TGTGCCAGCAGTTTTTCGGCAGCCCTCTCTGGAAACACCATATATTTT. The rearrangement joins TRBV28 to TRBJ1-3; unclear D gene. Trimming took off 3 bases at V and 0 bases at J, with 12 bases between the two ends. The CDR3 spans 16 residues. Germline CDR1 and CDR2: MDHEN and SYDVKM.

Many counts were recorded for this clonotype. The chain is built from TRBV14 and TRBJ1-1; D is undetermined. The CDR3 is made up of 13 amino acids. CDR1 SGHDN and CDR2 FVKESK come from the germline V gene. V was pared by 8 bases and J by 1 base, with 11 bases between. In DNA, the CDR3 is TGTGCCAGCCGCAGAAACCCGAACACTGAAGCTTTCTTT. Translating gives CASRRNPNTEAFF.

The CDR3 loop reads CATSVSAGTGGYGYTF. In DNA form, the CDR3 reads TGTGCCACCAGTGTTTCCGCCGGGACAGGGGGCTATGGCTACACCTTC. This chain links TRBV24-1 with TRBJ1-2; 11 bases fit TRBD1. The length of the CDR3 is 16 residues. V was pared by 5 bases and J by 4 bases, with 8 bases of the junction left unmatched. Per the germline V gene, CDR1 is KGHDR and CDR2 is SFDVKD.

This clonotype was seen only a few times. DNA for the CDR3: TGCAGCGTTGGCATAACAGGAGAGCAGTACTTC. Protein product: CSVGITGEQYF. The chain has TRBV29-1 and TRBJ2-7, with a possible D match to TRBD1 (5 bases). V was pared by 4 bases and J by 7 bases, with 11 bases between. Germline V gene lookup returns CDR1 SQVTM and CDR2 ANQGSEA. The CDR3 has 11 residues.

This clonotype was counted ten times or more. V usage is TRBV6-2 or TRBV6-3 and J usage is TRBJ1-1; D perhaps matches TRBD1 (6 bases). The V gene lost 5 bases and the J gene lost 8 bases, with 9 bases spanning the gap. Germline CDR1 reads MNHEY; CDR2 reads SVGEGT. The CDR3 loop spans 11 amino acids. Here the CDR3 reads CASSVGTEAFF. The CDR3 DNA sequence: TGTGCCAGCAGTGTGGGGACAGAAGCTTTCTTT.

Remarks on this clonotype: A read error may be the cause here, since a much bigger clone is one base away. The chain uses TRBV6-2 or TRBV6-3 and TRBJ1-5; 7 nucleotides agree with TRBD1. The V and J ends lost 6 bases and 10 bases, in that order; junction bases with no gene match: 18. The germline V gene encodes CDR1 MNHEY and CDR2 SVGEGT. The CDR3 runs 16 residues. CDR3 loop: CASRSTTGRDVSPQHF. The CDR3, as DNA: TGTGCCAGCAGATCAACGACAGGGCGAGATGTCAGCCCCCAGCATTTT.

At least ten counts were recorded for this clonotype. The chain employs TRBV6-2 or TRBV6-3 and TRBJ2-5; weak D call: TRBD1 (6 bases). The CDR3 is 16 residues long. The germline gives CDR1 MNHEY, CDR2 SVGEGT. V was cut by 3 bases and J by 3 bases, with 17 bases left in between. Written as DNA, the CDR3 is TGTGCCAGCAGTTATGGGGGCCAGGGGTACGAAGAGACCCAGTACTTC. Translation: CASSYGGQGYEETQYF.

This clonotype has a count of ten or more. V usage is TRBV11-2 and J usage is TRBJ1-3; no definite D call. Germline V lookup: CDR1 SGHAT, CDR2 FQNNGV. V was clipped by 5 bases and J by 0 bases, with 11 bases between them. The length of the CDR3 is 15 residues. CDR3 bases: TGTGCCAGCAGCAATTTAGGAGACTCTGGAAACACCATATATTTT. This gives the protein CASSNLGDSGNTIYF.

With regard to this clonotype: One base away lies a much larger clone, so this may be a sequencing read error. The genes are TRBV2 and TRBJ2-1; 14 bases are a match to TRBD2. The CDR3 is 16 amino acids. Germline CDR1 reads SNHLY; CDR2 reads FYNNEI. J lost 9 bases, V lost 6 bases, and 10 bases had no gene match. The chain's CDR3 is CASRPRGLAGEGEQFF. The CDR3 DNA reads TGTGCCAGCAGGCCCCGGGGACTAGCGGGAGAGGGTGAGCAGTTCTTC.

This clonotype was recorded many times. J is TRBJ1-4 and V is TRBV7-9, with D maybe TRBD1 (5 bases). V gave up 2 bases and J gave up 7 bases, with 14 bases separating them. Germline loops: CDR1 SEHNR, CDR2 FQNEAQ (reference sequence). The CDR3 contains 15 residues. The CDR3 nucleotides are TGTGCCAGCAGCTTAACGGGCAGGGACCGTGAAAAACTGTTTTTT. It translates to CASSLTGRDREKLFF.

The sample holds many counts of this clonotype. V is TRBV19 and J is TRBJ1-3; D is unclear. V was cut by 3 bases and J by 2 bases, with 8 bases left in between. The CDR3 length is 14 residues. Germline-derived CDR1 and CDR2 are LNHDA and SQIVND (reference sequence). The CDR3 DNA sequence: TGTGCCAGTAGTATCCGGAAAACTGGAAACACCATATATTTT. Translated: CASSIRKTGNTIYF.

This clonotype has more than one count but fewer than ten. The chain is built from TRBV30 and TRBJ2-3; D might be TRBD1 (5 bases). V gave up 5 bases and J gave up 6 bases, with 21 bases separating them. The CDR3 extends over 15 amino acids. The germline gives CDR1 GTSNPN, CDR2 SVGIG (reference sequence). The CDR3 loop is CAWGPRVGPQDTQYF. The CDR3 region has the DNA TGTGCCTGGGGCCCCCGGGTGGGGCCCCAGGATACGCAGTATTTT.

This clonotype was counted at least ten times. A junction boundary mismatches the germline segment, possibly from a read error. This rearrangement joins TRBV15 to TRBJ2-5; 8 nucleotides match TRBD2. The CDR3 consists of 15 residues. Germline CDR1 reads LNHNV; CDR2 reads YYDKDF (reference sequence). CDR3 sequence (DNA): TGTGCCACCAGCGGAGACGGTCGGGGGGGAGAGACCCAGTACTTC. This sequence encodes CATSGDGRGGETQYF.

The gene calls are TRBV28 and TRBJ1-2; TRBD1 is a possible D gene (6 bases). V lost 5 bases and J 4 bases, leaving 23 bases between the germline ends. CDR1 and CDR2 (germline): MDHEN, SYDVKM. There are 17 residues in the CDR3. The CDR3 DNA reads TGTGCCAGCAGTCGCAGCGGGGGGGCACAGGCCTCCTATGGCTACACCTTC. It codes for CASSRSGGAQASYGYTF.

This clonotype was detected many times. This chain's CDR3 is CASSQRDGRAGNTIYF. In DNA form, the CDR3 reads TGTGCCAGCAGCCAGAGGGATGGGCGGGCTGGAAACACCATATATTTT. The chain links TRBV3-1 to TRBJ1-3; D uncertain. The CDR3 consists of 16 residues. CDR1 is LGHDT and CDR2 is YNNKEL in the germline V gene (reference sequence). The V and J ends lost 3 bases and 2 bases respectively, with 14 bases between them.